This TCR beta chain derives from a study of cytomegalovirus exposure and HLA in healthy donors. The donors, nominally healthy at sampling, likely had unrecorded immune exposures. The PCR ran on 60 Vbeta and 13 Jbeta primers. This table comes from immunoSEQ multiplex PCR, and its TCRdb copy is limited to in-frame clones, with some not included. The repertoire consists of some 150,000 clones, with roughly 81% occurring once and the leading ten covering less than 2.5%. The CDR3 sequence is 15 residues long. Germline V lookup: CDR1 SGDLS, CDR2 YYNGEE. The germline V and J ends were trimmed by 1 base and 2 bases, with 13 bases remaining between them.

The specimen was PBMCs. The genes are TRBV9 and TRBJ2-7; D unresolved. The receptor was derived from a woman aged 18-29 years in good health and CMV-seronegative. CDR3 bases: TGTGCCAGCAGCGTAATGGGCTATTACGCCTACGAGCAGTACTTC. It specifies CASSVMGYYAYEQYF.